This T cell receptor beta chain was captured by sequencing in a study of radiotherapy plus CTLA-4 blockade in lung cancer. Overall study context: Disease control reached about 28%, with objective responses in roughly 19%. Study results and caveats: In blood, tumor-derived TCR clones expanded after radiotherapy plus ipilimumab. Interferon-beta, together with early blood T cell clone dynamics, reportedly best predicted response.

As regards this clone: Antigen specificity is unknown.

Germline CDR1 reads ENHRY; CDR2 reads SYGVKD. Between the trimmed V and J ends, which lost 6 bases and 9 bases, there was a span of 12 bases. The CDR3 is 12 residues long. Generated by immunoSEQ multiplex PCR, the TCRdb table keeps only in-frame clones and is missing some. The top ten clones hold roughly 11% of a sample with tens of thousands of clones, 60% to 80% of them seen once. CTLA-4 blockade using ipilimumab, together with focal radiation, was received by patients with chemo-refractory metastatic non-small-cell lung cancer. Sequencing was performed on peripheral blood, taken from a patient treated with radiotherapy plus ipilimumab. The rearrangement joins TRBV10-3 to TRBJ2-1; D is undetermined. The source of this sequence is a human donor with non-small cell lung cancer who had stable disease on radiotherapy plus ipilimumab. The CDR3 region is CAISQEPGEQFF. DNA of the CDR3: TGTGCCATCAGCCAAGAGCCGGGTGAGCAGTTCTTC.